A selection of T cell receptor beta chains follows, all from one sample in a study of OX40 agonist ivuxolimab in advanced cancers. The protocol was immunoSEQ multiplex PCR, while the TCRdb copy is restricted to in-frame clones and leaves out a portion. Altogether approximately 71,000 clones are present, roughly 93% being singletons, with the ten largest covering approximately 14%. Sample: CD4+ or CD8+ T cells sorted from blood, taken in a trial of the OX40 agonist ivuxolimab. These receptor sequences come from an adult with an advanced solid tumor such as melanoma, head and neck, liver or kidney cancer. CDR3s include the opening cysteine and the closing phenylalanine or tryptophan. D genes are given only for firm matches. Rows give clone size only sometimes, using once, few, many, or a class for an expanded clone.

CDR3 | J | size | D | V
CASSRPPGTEAFF | TRBJ1-1 | - | - | TRBV6-5
CASSLLGTGGTDTQYF | TRBJ2-3 | - | - | TRBV5-1
CASRTGGAKDTQYF | TRBJ2-3 | - | TRBD2 | TRBV6-6
CASRRTPREPQHF | TRBJ1-5 | - | - | TRBV11-2
CASSPVVTEAFF | TRBJ1-1 | - | - | TRBV6-6
CASSHLTGRSNEKLFF | TRBJ1-4 | - | TRBD1 | TRBV4-1
CASSVEGSALSGANVLTF | TRBJ2-6 | - | - | TRBV9
CASSPDYSYEQYF | TRBJ2-7 | - | - | TRBV11-1
CASSSLAGTSDSYGYTF | TRBJ1-2 | - | - | TRBV27
CASSDQPLLSGGPYKESYNEQFF | TRBJ2-1 | - | TRBD2 | TRBV6-4
CASSQGQSSSYEQYF | TRBJ2-7 | - | - | TRBV4-2
CASSLVGRITGEQYF | TRBJ2-7 | - | - | TRBV7-8
CASSLVWEPSQETQYF | TRBJ2-5 | - | - | TRBV7-6
CASSSFGGRTEAFF | TRBJ1-1 | - | - | TRBV7-6
CASSMTGNTEAFF | TRBJ1-1 | - | - | TRBV19
CASSEEGLAAFKNEQFF | TRBJ2-1 | - | TRBD2 | TRBV2
CASGFILPVNTGELFF | TRBJ2-2 | once | - | TRBV12-5
CAWDTGELFF | TRBJ2-2 | - | - | TRBV30
CASSAYSGGASETQYF | TRBJ2-5 | - | TRBD2 | TRBV27
CASSFRSSNQPQHF | TRBJ1-5 | - | - | TRBV28
CASKGNPPEAFF | TRBJ1-1 | - | - | TRBV4-1
CASSRIPPFSGTYNEQFF | TRBJ2-1 | - | TRBD2 | TRBV11-2
CASSSRTGDPAFF | TRBJ1-1 | - | TRBD1 | TRBV11-2
CASSTPRGPQPQHF | TRBJ1-5 | - | TRBD1 | TRBV28
CASSERGGEAFF | TRBJ1-1 | - | - | TRBV6-1
CASSLIPF | TRBJ1-1 | few | - | TRBV7-7
CASSATTGLSGAFF | TRBJ1-1 | few | - | TRBV6-1
CAIRAQPSTDTQYF | TRBJ2-3 | once | - | TRBV5-1
CASSQVFSGGADTQYF | TRBJ2-3 | once | TRBD2 | TRBV4-3
CASSLWGSTNEKLFF | TRBJ1-4 | - | - | TRBV5-1
CASSAYEQYF | TRBJ2-7 | - | - | TRBV2
CASSPGGSSYEQYF | TRBJ2-7 | - | - | TRBV5-6
CATSRDREGGFYGYTF | TRBJ1-2 | - | TRBD1 | TRBV15
CASSVGRDRPYNEQFF | TRBJ2-1 | - | - | TRBV9
CASSSVNPNEKLFF | TRBJ1-4 | - | - | TRBV28
CASSQDSLGGPNYGYTF | TRBJ1-2 | - | - | TRBV4-3
CASSPGTTYNEQFF | TRBJ2-1 | - | - | TRBV9
CASSPQSTGANVLTF | TRBJ2-6 | once | - | TRBV7-9
CASSLLPTTGRSKNIQYF | TRBJ2-4 | - | - | TRBV11-2
CASSETLGRIIEQYF | TRBJ2-7 | - | - | TRBV6-1
CASRRQGERDEKLFF | TRBJ1-4 | - | TRBD1 | TRBV6-6
CASSRTGGRATDTQYF | TRBJ2-3 | - | TRBD1 | TRBV7-2
CASSLVPGGTEAFF | TRBJ1-1 | - | - | TRBV7-2
CASSLAGDSYTGELFF | TRBJ2-2 | - | - | TRBV7-9
CASIPQVGANYGYTF | TRBJ1-2 | - | - | TRBV19
CASRPDPENSPLHF | TRBJ1-6 | - | - | TRBV14
CASSLQQGATDEQFF | TRBJ2-1 | - | TRBD1 | TRBV5-6
CASSFGDYNEQFF | TRBJ2-1 | - | - | TRBV5-1
CASSIEVSSNQPQHF | TRBJ1-5 | - | - | TRBV19
CASSPREGTFTDTQYF | TRBJ2-3 | - | TRBD2 | TRBV7-9
CASSQTSGGDYQPQHF | TRBJ1-5 | - | - | TRBV4-2
CASSQDRGTQQFF | TRBJ2-1 | - | - | TRBV4-3